This T cell receptor (beta chain) was captured in a study of cytomegalovirus exposure and HLA in healthy donors. About this clone: Other DNA sequences within the sample encode an identical CDR3.

The CDR3 runs 15 residues. CDR1 is KGHSH and CDR2 is LQKENI in the germline V gene. V lost 3 bases to trimming and J lost 4 bases; unmatched junction nucleotides: 3. The PCR was carried out with 60 Vbeta primers and 13 Jbeta primers. Generated by immunoSEQ multiplex PCR, the TCRdb table keeps only in-frame clones and is missing some. The sample has approximately 100,000 clones, 64% seen once. The sequence was collected from a man aged 60-69 years in good health and CMV-seronegative. The V call is TRBV18, the J call TRBJ2-7; the match to TRBD2 covers 13 bases. Sample: PBMCs. The DNA of the CDR3 is TGTGCCAGCTCACCGGGACTAGCGGGATTGTACGAGCAGTACTTC. Translated, it gives CASSPGLAGLYEQYF. The full variable domain, with the rest looked up from reference TRBV18 and TRBJ2-7, is NAGVMQNPRHLVRRRGQEARLRCSPMKGHSHVYWYRQLPEEGLKFMVYLQKENIIDESGMPKERFSAEFPKEGPSILRIQQVVRGDSAAYFCASSPGLAGLYEQYFGPGTRLTVT.